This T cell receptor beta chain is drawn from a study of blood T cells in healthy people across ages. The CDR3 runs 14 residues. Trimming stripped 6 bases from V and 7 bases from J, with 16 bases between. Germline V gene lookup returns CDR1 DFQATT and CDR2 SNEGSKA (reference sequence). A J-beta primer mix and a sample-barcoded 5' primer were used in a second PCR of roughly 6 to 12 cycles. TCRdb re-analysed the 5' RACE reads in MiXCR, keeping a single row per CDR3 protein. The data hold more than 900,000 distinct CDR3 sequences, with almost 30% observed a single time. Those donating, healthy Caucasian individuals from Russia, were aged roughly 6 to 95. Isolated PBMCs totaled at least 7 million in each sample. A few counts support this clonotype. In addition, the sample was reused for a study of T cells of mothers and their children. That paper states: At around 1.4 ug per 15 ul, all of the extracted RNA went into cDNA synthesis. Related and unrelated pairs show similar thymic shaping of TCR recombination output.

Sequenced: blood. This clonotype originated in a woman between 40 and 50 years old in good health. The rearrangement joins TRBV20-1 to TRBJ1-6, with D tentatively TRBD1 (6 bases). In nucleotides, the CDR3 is TGCAGTGCCCTAAACAGGGCACGAAATTCACCCCTCCACTTT. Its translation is CSALNRARNSPLHF.